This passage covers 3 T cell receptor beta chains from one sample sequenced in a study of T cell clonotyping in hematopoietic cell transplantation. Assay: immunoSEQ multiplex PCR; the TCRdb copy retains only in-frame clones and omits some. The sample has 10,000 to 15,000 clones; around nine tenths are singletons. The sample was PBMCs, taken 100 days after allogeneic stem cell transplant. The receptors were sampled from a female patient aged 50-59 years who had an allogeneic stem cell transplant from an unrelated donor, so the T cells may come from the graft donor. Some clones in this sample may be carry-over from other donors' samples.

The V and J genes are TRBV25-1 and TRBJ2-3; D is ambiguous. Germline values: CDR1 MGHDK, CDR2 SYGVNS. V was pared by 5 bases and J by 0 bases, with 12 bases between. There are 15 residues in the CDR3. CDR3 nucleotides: TGTGCCAGCAGTCCCGGCACAGCTAGCACAGATACGCAGTATTTT. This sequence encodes CASSPGTASTDTQYF.

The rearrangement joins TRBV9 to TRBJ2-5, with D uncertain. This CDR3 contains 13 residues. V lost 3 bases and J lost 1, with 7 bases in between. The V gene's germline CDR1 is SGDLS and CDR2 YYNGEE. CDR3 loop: CASSGTIQETQYF. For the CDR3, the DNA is TGTGCCAGCAGCGGCACGATCCAAGAGACCCAGTACTTC.

The CDR3 region is CASSFRAEAFF. DNA of the CDR3: TGTGCCAGCAGTTTTAGGGCTGAAGCTTTCTTT. The rearrangement joins TRBV28 to TRBJ1-1; D gene uncertain. This CDR3 is built from 11 residues. Germline V lookup: CDR1 MDHEN, CDR2 SYDVKM. The V end was cut by 3 bases, the J end by 6 bases, with 5 bases between. The variable domain in full, completed from reference TRBV28 and TRBJ1-1, reads DVKVTQSSRYLVKRTGEKVFLECVQDMDHENMFWYRQDPGLGLRLIYFSYDVKMKEKGDIPEGYSVSREKKERFSLILESASTNQTSMYLCASSFRAEAFFGQGTRLTVV.